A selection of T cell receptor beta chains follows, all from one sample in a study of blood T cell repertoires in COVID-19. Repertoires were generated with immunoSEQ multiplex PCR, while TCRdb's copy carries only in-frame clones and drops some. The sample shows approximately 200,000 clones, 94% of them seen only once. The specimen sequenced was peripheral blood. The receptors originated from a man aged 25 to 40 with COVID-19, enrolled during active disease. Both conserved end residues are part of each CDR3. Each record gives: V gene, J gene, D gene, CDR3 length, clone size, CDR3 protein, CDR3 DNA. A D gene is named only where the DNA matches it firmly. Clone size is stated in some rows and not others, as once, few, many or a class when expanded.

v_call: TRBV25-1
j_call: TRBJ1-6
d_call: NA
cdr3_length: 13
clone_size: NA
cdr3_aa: CASQGTYASPLHF
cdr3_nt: TGTGCCAGCCAAGGGACATACGCTTCACCCCTCCACTTT

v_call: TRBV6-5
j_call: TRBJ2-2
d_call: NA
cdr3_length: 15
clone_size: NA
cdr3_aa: CASSYVQFNTGELFF
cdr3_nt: TGTGCCAGCAGTTACGTGCAGTTCAACACCGGGGAGCTGTTTTTT

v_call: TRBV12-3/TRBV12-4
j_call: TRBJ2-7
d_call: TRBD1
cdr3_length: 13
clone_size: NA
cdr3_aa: CASRQGATYEQYF
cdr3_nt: TGTGCCAGCAGGCAGGGGGCCACCTACGAGCAGTACTTC

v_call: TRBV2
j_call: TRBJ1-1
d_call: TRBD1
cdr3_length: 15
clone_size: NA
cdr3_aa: CASSEQGAWNTEAFF
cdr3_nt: TGTGCCAGCAGTGAACAGGGGGCTTGGAACACTGAAGCTTTCTTT

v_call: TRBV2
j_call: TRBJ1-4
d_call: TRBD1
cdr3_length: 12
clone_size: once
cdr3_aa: CASWGTGEKLFF
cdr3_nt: TGTGCCAGCTGGGGGACAGGCGAAAAACTGTTTTTT

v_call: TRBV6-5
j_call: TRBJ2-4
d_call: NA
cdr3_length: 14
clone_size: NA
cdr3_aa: CASSYGQGQNIQYF
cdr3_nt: TGTGCCAGCAGTTATGGGCAGGGGCAAAACATTCAGTACTTC

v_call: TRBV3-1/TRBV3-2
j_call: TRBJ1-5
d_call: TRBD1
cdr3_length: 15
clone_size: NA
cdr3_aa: CASSRRTGLHQPQHF
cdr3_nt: TGTGCCAGCAGCCGTCGGACAGGGCTACATCAGCCCCAGCATTTT

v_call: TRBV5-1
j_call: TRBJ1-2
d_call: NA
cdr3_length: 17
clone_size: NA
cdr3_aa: CASSLGPEGGDSDGYTF
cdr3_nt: TGCGCCAGCAGCTTGGGTCCAGAAGGAGGAGATAGCGATGGCTACACCTTC

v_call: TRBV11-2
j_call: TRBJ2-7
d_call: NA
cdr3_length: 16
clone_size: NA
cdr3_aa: CASSLYESGNTYEQYF
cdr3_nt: TGTGCCAGCAGCTTATACGAGTCCGGGAATACCTACGAGCAGTACTTC

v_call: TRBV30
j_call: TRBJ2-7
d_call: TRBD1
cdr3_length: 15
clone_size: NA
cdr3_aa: CAWSVMDRGRYEQYF
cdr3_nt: TGTGCCTGGAGTGTTATGGACAGGGGAAGGTACGAGCAGTACTTC

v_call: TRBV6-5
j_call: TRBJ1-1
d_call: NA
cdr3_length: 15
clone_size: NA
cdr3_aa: CASRPEGVMNTEAFF
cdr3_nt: TGTGCCAGCAGGCCTGAGGGGGTAATGAACACTGAAGCTTTCTTT

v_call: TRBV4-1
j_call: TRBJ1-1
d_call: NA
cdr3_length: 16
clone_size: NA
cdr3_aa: CASSQGGGRRNTEAFF
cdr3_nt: TGCGCCAGCAGCCAAGGGGGGGGGCGAAGAAACACTGAAGCTTTCTTT

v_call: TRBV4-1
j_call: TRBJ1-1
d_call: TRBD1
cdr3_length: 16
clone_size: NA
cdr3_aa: CASSQAEAGGNTEAFF
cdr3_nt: TGCGCCAGCAGCCAAGCGGAGGCAGGGGGGAACACTGAAGCTTTCTTT

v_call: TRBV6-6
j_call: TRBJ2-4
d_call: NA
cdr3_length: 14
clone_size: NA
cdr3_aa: CASSYTSQANIQYF
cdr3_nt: TGTGCCAGCAGTTATACCTCCCAGGCAAACATTCAGTACTTC

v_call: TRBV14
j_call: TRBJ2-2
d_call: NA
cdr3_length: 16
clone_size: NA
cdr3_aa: CASSQEQVPNTGELFF
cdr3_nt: TGTGCCAGCAGCCAAGAACAGGTCCCGAACACCGGGGAGCTGTTTTTT

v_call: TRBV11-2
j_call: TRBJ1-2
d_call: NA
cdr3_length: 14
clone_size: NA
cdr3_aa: CATTRRGANYGYTF
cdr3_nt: TGTGCCACCACCAGGCGGGGCGCGAACTATGGCTACACCTTC

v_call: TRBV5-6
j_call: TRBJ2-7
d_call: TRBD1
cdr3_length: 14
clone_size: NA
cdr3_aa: CASSLGGRTDEQYF
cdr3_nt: TGTGCCAGCAGCTTAGGGGGCAGAACTGACGAGCAGTACTTC

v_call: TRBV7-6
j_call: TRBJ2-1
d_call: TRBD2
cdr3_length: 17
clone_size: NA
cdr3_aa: CASSPTRGEGPYNEQFF
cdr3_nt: TGTGCCAGCAGCCCGACCCGGGGGGAGGGCCCCTACAATGAGCAGTTCTTC

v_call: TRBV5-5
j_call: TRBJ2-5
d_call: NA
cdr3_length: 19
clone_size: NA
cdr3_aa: CASSLVIVPGVSYQETQYF
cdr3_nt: TGTGCCAGCAGCTTGGTCATTGTCCCGGGGGTCTCGTACCAAGAGACCCAGTACTTC